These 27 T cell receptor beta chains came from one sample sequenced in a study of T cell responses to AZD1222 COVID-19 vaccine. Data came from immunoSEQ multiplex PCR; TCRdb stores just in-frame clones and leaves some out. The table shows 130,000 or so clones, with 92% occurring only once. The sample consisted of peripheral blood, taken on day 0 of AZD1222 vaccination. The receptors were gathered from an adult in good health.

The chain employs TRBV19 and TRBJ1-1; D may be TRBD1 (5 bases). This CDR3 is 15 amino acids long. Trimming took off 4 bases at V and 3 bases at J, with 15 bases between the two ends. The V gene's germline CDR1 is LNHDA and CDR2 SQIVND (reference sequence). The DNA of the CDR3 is TGTGCCAGTAGTAGGCCAAGGGCCAGGGACACTGAAGCTTTCTTT. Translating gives CASSRPRARDTEAFF.

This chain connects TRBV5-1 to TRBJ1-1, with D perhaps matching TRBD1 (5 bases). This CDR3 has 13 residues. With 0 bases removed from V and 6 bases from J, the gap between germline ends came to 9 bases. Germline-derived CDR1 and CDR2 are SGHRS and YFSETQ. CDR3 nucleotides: TGCGCCAGCAGCTTGGCCTGGGGGGCTGAAGCTTTCTTT. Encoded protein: CASSLAWGAEAFF.

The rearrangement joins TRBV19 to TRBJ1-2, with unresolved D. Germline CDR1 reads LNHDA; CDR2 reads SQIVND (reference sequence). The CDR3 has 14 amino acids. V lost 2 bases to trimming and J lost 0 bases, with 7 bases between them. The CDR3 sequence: CASSIRAANYGYTF. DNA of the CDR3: TGTGCCAGTAGTATAAGGGCCGCTAACTATGGCTACACCTTC. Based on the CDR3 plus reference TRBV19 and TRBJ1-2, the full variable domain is DGGITQSPKYLFRKEGQNVTLSCEQNLNHDAMYWYRQDPGQGLRLIYYSQIVNDFQKGDIAEGYSVSREKKESFPLTVTSAQKNPTAFYLCASSIRAANYGYTFGSGTRLTVV.

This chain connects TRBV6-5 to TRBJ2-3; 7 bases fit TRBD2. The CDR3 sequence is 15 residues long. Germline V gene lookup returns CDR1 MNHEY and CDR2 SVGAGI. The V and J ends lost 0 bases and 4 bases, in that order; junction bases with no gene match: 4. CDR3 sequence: CASSYSGEGADTQYF. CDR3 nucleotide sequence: TGTGCCAGCAGTTACTCCGGGGAGGGCGCAGATACGCAGTATTTT.

CDR3 amino acids: CASLRGSTDTQYF. The CDR3 DNA reads as TGTGCCAGCCTCAGGGGGAGCACAGATACGCAGTATTTT. The chain is built from TRBV7-2 and TRBJ2-3; 7 bases are a match to TRBD1. CDR1 is SGHTA, CDR2 FQGNSA, per germline. This CDR3 region has 13 residues. V lost 8 bases to trimming and J lost 0 bases; unmatched junction nucleotides: 2. The complete variable domain, with remaining parts taken from reference TRBV7-2 and TRBJ2-3, reads GAGVSQSPSNKVTEKGKDVELRCDPISGHTALYWYRQSLGQGLEFLIYFQGNSAPDKSGLPSDRFSAERTGGSVSTLTIQRTQQEDSAVYLCASLRGSTDTQYFGPGTRLTVL.

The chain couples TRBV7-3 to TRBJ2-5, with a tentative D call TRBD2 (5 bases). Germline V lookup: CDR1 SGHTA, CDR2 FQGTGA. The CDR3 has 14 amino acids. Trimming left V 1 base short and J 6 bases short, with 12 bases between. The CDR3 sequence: CASSLSLASKTQYF. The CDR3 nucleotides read TGTGCCAGCAGCTTAAGCCTAGCTTCAAAGACCCAGTACTTC.

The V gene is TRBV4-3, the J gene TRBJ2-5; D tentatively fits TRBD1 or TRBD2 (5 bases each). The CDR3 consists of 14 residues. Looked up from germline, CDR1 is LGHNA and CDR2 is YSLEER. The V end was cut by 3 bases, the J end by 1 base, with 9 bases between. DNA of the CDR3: TGCGCCAGCAGCCAGTTCGGGGCCCAAGAGACCCAGTACTTC. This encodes CASSQFGAQETQYF.

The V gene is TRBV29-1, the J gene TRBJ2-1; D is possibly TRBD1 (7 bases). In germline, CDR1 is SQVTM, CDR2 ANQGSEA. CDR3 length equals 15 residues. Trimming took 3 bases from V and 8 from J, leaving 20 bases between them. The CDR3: CSVDMFGQGGDEQFF. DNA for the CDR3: TGCAGCGTTGATATGTTCGGGCAGGGGGGCGATGAGCAGTTCTTC.

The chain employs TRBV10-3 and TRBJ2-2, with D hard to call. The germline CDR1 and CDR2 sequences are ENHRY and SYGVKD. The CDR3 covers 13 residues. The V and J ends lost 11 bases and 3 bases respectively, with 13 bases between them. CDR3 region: CAAHERYTGELFF. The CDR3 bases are TGTGCCGCCCATGAGAGGTACACCGGGGAGCTGTTTTTT.

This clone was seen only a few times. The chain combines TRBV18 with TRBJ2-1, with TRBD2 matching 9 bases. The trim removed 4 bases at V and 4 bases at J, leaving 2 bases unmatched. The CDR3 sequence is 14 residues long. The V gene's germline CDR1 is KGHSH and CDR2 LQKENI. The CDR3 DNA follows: TGTGCCAGCTCACAGGGACTAGCTTACAATGAGCAGTTCTTC. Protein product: CASSQGLAYNEQFF.

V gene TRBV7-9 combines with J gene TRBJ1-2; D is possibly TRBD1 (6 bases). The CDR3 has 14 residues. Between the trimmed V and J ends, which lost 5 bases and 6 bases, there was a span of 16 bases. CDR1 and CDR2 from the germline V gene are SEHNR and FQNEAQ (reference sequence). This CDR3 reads CASSTPQGLDGYTF. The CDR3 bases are TGTGCCAGCAGCACCCCCCAGGGGTTAGATGGCTACACCTTC.

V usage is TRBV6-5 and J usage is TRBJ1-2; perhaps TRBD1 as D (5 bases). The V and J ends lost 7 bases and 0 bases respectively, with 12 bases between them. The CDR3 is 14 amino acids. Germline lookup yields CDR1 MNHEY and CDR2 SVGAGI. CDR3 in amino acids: CASTNGGTNYGYTF. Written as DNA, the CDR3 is TGTGCCAGCACCAACGGGGGGACTAACTATGGCTACACCTTC.

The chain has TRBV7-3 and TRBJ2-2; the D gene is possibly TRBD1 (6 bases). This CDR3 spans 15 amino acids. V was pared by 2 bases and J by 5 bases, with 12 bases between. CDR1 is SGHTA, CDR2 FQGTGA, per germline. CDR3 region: CASSLDWGQTGELFF. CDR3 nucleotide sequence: TGTGCCAGCAGCTTAGATTGGGGGCAAACCGGGGAGCTGTTTTTT.

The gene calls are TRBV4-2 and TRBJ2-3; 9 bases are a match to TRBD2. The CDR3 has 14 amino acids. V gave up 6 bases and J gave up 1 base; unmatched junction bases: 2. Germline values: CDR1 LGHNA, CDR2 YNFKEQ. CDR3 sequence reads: CASSRTSGTDTQYF. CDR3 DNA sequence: TGTGCCAGCAGTCGGACTAGCGGCACAGATACGCAGTATTTT.

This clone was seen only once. DNA for the CDR3: TGTGCCAGTAGTATCAGGACGGATCAGCCCCAGCATTTT. It codes for CASSIRTDQPQHF. The chain has TRBV19 and TRBJ1-5; no definite D call. The CDR3 is 13 amino acids. Germline assignment: CDR1 LNHDA and CDR2 SQIVND (reference sequence). V lost 3 bases and J lost 5, with 8 bases in between.

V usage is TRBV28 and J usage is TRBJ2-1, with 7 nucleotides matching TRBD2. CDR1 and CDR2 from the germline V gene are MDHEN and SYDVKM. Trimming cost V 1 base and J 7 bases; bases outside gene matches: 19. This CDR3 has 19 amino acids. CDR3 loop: CASSLSPVPAGRPSNEQFF. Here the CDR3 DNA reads TGTGCCAGCAGTTTATCCCCCGTGCCAGCGGGGCGCCCCTCAAATGAGCAGTTCTTC.

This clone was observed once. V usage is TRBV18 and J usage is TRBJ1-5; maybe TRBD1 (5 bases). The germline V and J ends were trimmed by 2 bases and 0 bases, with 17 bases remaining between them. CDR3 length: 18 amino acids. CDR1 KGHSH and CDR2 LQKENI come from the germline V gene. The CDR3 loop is CASSPTAQGGYSNQPQHF. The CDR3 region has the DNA TGTGCCAGCTCACCAACCGCTCAGGGAGGCTATAGCAATCAGCCCCAGCATTTT.

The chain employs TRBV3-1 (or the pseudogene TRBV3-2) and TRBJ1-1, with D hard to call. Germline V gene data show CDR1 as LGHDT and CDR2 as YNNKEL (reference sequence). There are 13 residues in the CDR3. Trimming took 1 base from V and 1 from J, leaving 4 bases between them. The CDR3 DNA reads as TGTGCCAGCAGCCAAGTTACGAACACTGAAGCTTTCTTT. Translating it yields CASSQVTNTEAFF.

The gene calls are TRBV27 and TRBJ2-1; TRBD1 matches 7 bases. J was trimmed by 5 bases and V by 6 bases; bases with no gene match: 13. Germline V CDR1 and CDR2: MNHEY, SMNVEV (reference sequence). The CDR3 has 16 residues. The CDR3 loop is CASSHHDRVRNNEQFF. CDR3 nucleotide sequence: TGTGCCAGCAGCCACCACGACAGGGTCCGTAACAATGAGCAGTTCTTC.

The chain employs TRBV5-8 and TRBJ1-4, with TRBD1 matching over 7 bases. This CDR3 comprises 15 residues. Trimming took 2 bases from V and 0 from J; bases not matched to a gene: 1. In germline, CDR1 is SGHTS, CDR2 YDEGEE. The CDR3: CASSFGQATNEKLFF. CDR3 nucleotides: TGTGCCAGCAGCTTTGGACAGGCAACTAATGAAAAACTGTTTTTT.

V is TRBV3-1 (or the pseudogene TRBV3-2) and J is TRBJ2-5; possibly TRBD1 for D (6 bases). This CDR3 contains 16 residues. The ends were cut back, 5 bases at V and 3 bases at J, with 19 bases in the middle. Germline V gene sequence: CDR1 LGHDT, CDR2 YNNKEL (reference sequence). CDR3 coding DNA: TGTGCCAGCAGCGGCCCCTGGACAGCCATAGAAGAGACCCAGTACTTC. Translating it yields CASSGPWTAIEETQYF.

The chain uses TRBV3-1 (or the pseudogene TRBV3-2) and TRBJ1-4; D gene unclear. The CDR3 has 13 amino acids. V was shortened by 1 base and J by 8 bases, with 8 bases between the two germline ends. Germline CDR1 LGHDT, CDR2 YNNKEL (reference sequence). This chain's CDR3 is CASSQGRPEKLFF. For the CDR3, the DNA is TGTGCCAGCAGCCAAGGACGCCCCGAAAAACTGTTTTTT.

CDR3 loop: CASSLGDRLYNEQFF. The CDR3, as DNA: TGTGCCAGCAGCTTAGGAGACAGGTTATACAATGAGCAGTTCTTC. The chain couples TRBV13 to TRBJ2-1, with TRBD1 as a possible D gene (6 bases). The CDR3 sequence is 15 residues long. V was cut by 0 bases and J by 4 bases, with 10 bases left in between. CDR1 is PRHDT, CDR2 FYEKMQ, per germline (reference sequence).

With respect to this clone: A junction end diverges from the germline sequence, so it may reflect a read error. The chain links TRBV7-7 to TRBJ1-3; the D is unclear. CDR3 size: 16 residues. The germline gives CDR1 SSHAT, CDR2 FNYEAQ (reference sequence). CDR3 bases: TGTGCTAGCAGCCCCACCTTGAGCCTTTCTGGAAACACCATATATTTT. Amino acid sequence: CASSPTLSLSGNTIYF.

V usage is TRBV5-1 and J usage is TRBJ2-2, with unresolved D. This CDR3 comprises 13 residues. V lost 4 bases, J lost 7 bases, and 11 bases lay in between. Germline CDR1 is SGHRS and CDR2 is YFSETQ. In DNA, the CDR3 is TGCGCCAGCAGCCTACCTCCGGGCGGGGAGCTGTTTTTT. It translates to CASSLPPGGELFF.

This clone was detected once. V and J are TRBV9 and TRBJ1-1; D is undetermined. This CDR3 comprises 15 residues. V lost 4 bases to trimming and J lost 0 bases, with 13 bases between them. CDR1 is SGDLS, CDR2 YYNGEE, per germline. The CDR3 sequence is CASSPQLIVNTEAFF. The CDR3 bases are TGTGCCAGCAGCCCCCAGCTTATTGTGAACACTGAAGCTTTCTTT.

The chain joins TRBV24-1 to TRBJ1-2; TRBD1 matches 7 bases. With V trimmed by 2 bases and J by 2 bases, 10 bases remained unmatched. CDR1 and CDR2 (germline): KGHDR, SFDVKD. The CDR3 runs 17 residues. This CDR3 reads CATSDSGAQGGNYGYTF. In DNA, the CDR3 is TGTGCCACCAGTGATTCAGGGGCGCAGGGGGGAAACTATGGCTACACCTTC.